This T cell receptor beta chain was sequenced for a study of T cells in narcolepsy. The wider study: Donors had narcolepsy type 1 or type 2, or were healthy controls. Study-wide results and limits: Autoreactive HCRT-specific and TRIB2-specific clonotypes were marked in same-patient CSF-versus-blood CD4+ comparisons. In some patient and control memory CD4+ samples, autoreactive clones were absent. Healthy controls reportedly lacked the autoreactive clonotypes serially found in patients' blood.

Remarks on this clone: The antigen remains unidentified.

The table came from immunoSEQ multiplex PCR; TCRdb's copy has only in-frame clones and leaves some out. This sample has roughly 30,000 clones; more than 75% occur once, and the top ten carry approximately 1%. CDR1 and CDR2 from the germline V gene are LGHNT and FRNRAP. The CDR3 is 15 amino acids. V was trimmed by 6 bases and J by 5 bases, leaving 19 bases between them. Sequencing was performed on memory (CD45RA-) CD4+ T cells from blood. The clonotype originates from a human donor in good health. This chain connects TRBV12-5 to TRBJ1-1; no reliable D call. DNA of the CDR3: TGTGCTAGTGGCCCCGCGGAAAGTCGGGTGACTGAAGCTTTCTTT. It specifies CASGPAESRVTEAFF.